These T cell receptor beta chains were read from a single sample in a study of blood T cell repertoires in COVID-19. Only in-frame clones appear in the TCRdb table, and some are missing; sequencing was by immunoSEQ multiplex PCR. The sample contains a few hundred thousand clones, approximately 83% of which appear only once. The sequenced sample consisted of peripheral blood. Receptor source: a woman aged 45-60 years with acute or convalescent COVID-19. CDR3s include the opening cysteine and the closing phenylalanine or tryptophan. The D gene is left open where the match is weak. Clone size is shown for a subset of rows, as once, few, many or a class of expanded clone.

v_gene	abundance	j_gene	d_gene	CDR3aa	CDR3nt
TRBV6-2/TRBV6-3	NA	TRBJ1-6	NA	CASSYSRPHDNSPLHF	TGTGCCAGCAGTTACTCGAGGCCACACGATAATTCACCCCTCCACTTT
TRBV15	few	TRBJ1-1	NA	CATSSDRGTEAFF	TGTGCCACCAGCAGTGATCGGGGCACTGAAGCTTTCTTT
TRBV30	NA	TRBJ2-7	NA	CAWTDSPNAPYEQYF	TGTGCCTGGACCGACTCCCCAAACGCCCCCTACGAGCAGTACTTC
TRBV4-2	NA	TRBJ2-2	TRBD1	CASSGRQGAGELFF	TGTGCCAGCAGCGGACGACAGGGGGCCGGGGAGCTGTTTTTT
TRBV5-6	NA	TRBJ2-7	TRBD2	CASSSPGGVFEQYF	TGTGCCAGCAGCTCCCCCGGGGGGGTTTTCGAGCAGTACTTC
TRBV5-1	NA	TRBJ1-4	NA	CASRPRLNEKLFF	TGCGCCAGCCGACCGCGACTTAATGAAAAACTGTTTTTT
TRBV29-1	NA	TRBJ2-1	TRBD2	CSVENPIAGGLGEQFF	TGCAGCGTTGAGAACCCGATAGCGGGGGGGCTTGGTGAGCAGTTCTTC
TRBV6-5	NA	TRBJ2-2	NA	CASSYSAGPYTGELFF	TGTGCCAGCAGTTACTCGGCGGGGCCGTACACCGGGGAGCTGTTTTTT
TRBV6-5	NA	TRBJ1-6	NA	CASGQGNSPLHF	TGTGCCAGCGGGCAGGGGAATTCACCCCTCCACTTT
TRBV5-4	NA	TRBJ1-6	NA	CASSLQGGNSPLHF	TGTGCCAGCAGCTTGCAGGGAGGGAATTCACCCCTCCACTTT
TRBV7-2	NA	TRBJ1-4	NA	CASAGTTNEKLFF	TGTGCCAGCGCAGGGACAACTAATGAAAAACTGTTTTTT
TRBV6-5	few	TRBJ2-1	TRBD1	CASSRQGQGEQFF	TGTGCCAGCAGTAGACAGGGTCAGGGTGAGCAGTTCTTC
TRBV11-2	NA	TRBJ1-2	NA	CASSQSNYGYTF	TGTGCCAGCAGTCAGTCTAACTATGGCTACACCTTC
TRBV29-1	NA	TRBJ2-7	NA	CSAGFQEGQYF	TGCAGCGCCGGGTTTCAGGAGGGGCAGTACTTC
TRBV7-3	NA	TRBJ1-1	NA	CASSKSGGIGTEAFF	TGTGCCAGCAGCAAGAGCGGGGGGATTGGCACTGAAGCTTTCTTT
TRBV30	NA	TRBJ2-1	NA	CAWSVRSFQAGLSYNEQFF	TGTGCCTGGAGTGTAAGAAGTTTCCAGGCTGGCCTCTCCTACAATGAGCAGTTCTTC
TRBV30	few	TRBJ1-4	TRBD1	CASSTDRVGEKLFF	TGTGCCTCTTCGACCGACAGGGTTGGGGAAAAACTGTTTTTT
TRBV29-1	NA	TRBJ1-2	NA	CSVESGTLYGYTF	TGCAGCGTTGAATCCGGGACACTCTATGGCTACACCTTC
TRBV28	once	TRBJ1-1	NA	CASTAGRNTEAFF	TGTGCCAGCACCGCAGGGCGGAACACTGAAGCTTTCTTT
TRBV9	NA	TRBJ2-3	TRBD2	CASSVAGGLTDTQYF	TGTGCCAGCAGCGTAGCGGGAGGGCTAACAGATACGCAGTATTTT
TRBV2	NA	TRBJ2-2	NA	CASRPGHRNTGELFF	TGTGCCAGTCGGCCGGGACACCGGAACACCGGGGAGCTGTTTTTT
TRBV6-6	NA	TRBJ1-2	NA	CASSYTQGTPSGYTF	TGTGCCAGCAGTTACACACAGGGTACCCCTTCTGGCTACACCTTC
TRBV14	NA	TRBJ2-1	NA	CASSHNQASYNEQFF	TGTGCCAGCAGCCACAATCAGGCGTCCTACAATGAGCAGTTCTTC
TRBV28	NA	TRBJ2-2	NA	CASAKYTGELFF	TGTGCCAGCGCGAAGTACACCGGGGAGCTGTTTTTT
TRBV3-1/TRBV3-2	few	TRBJ2-7	TRBD2	CASSRTSGAYEQYF	TGTGCCAGCAGTCGTACTAGCGGAGCCTACGAGCAGTACTTC
TRBV28	few	TRBJ2-1	TRBD1	CASRGTVSREQFF	TGTGCCAGCAGGGGGACAGTTTCACGTGAGCAGTTCTTC
TRBV19	few	TRBJ1-2	TRBD1	CASTRQGNVYGYTF	TGTGCCAGTACCAGACAGGGAAACGTCTATGGCTACACCTTC
TRBV28	NA	TRBJ2-5	TRBD1	CASRPGQGRETQYF	TGTGCCAGCAGACCCGGACAGGGGCGGGAGACCCAGTACTTC
TRBV19	many	TRBJ1-4	TRBD1	CASSIQGANEKLFF	TGTGCCAGTAGTATCCAGGGGGCCAATGAAAAACTGTTTTTT
TRBV6-2/TRBV6-3	NA	TRBJ2-1	TRBD2	CASSPLGGEPPGLAVLSSYNEQFF	TGTGCCAGCAGCCCTCTCGGGGGGGAACCTCCGGGACTAGCGGTCTTAAGCTCCTACAATGAGCAGTTCTTC
TRBV7-9	NA	TRBJ2-7	NA	CASSNRGFEQYF	TGTGCCAGCAGTAACCGGGGATTTGAGCAGTACTTC
TRBV7-6	NA	TRBJ2-3	NA	CASTSRVTQYF	TGTGCCAGCACCTCTCGGGTGACGCAGTATTTT
TRBV15	NA	TRBJ2-5	NA	CATSRAPGETQYF	TGTGCCACCAGCAGAGCCCCGGGGGAGACCCAGTACTTC
TRBV5-1	NA	TRBJ2-3	NA	CASSFPGHDTQYF	TGCGCCAGCAGCTTCCCGGGACACGATACGCAGTATTTT
TRBV10-3	NA	TRBJ1-6	NA	CAIRAPGGEDSPLHF	TGTGCCATCAGGGCCCCTGGCGGAGAGGATTCACCCCTCCACTTT
TRBV3-1/TRBV3-2	NA	TRBJ2-4	TRBD1	CASSPGGAYIQYF	TGTGCCAGCAGCCCAGGGGGCGCGTACATTCAGTACTTC
TRBV5-6	NA	TRBJ1-2	NA	CASKAQGGYTF	TGTGCCAGCAAGGCTCAGGGCGGCTACACCTTC
TRBV5-1	NA	TRBJ1-1	NA	CASSLTSNTEAFF	TGCGCCAGCAGCTTGACTTCGAACACTGAAGCTTTCTTT
TRBV4-1	NA	TRBJ1-4	NA	CASSQSGGTNEKLFF	TGCGCCAGCAGCCAAAGTGGCGGGACTAATGAAAAACTGTTTTTT
TRBV5-1	NA	TRBJ2-1	TRBD2	CASSGTSANNEQFF	TGCGCCAGCTCCGGGACTAGCGCAAACAATGAGCAGTTCTTC
TRBV7-9	NA	TRBJ2-1	TRBD2	CASSSSGRKNEQFF	TGTGCCAGCAGCTCCAGCGGGAGGAAGAATGAGCAGTTCTTC
TRBV19	NA	TRBJ1-5	NA	CATKGLDSNSNQPQHF	TGTGCCACCAAGGGCCTGGACAGCAATAGCAATCAGCCCCAGCATTTT
TRBV7-2	few	TRBJ1-5	TRBD1	CASSFGDRAQPQHF	TGTGCCAGCAGCTTTGGAGACAGGGCCCAGCCCCAGCATTTT
TRBV4-3	NA	TRBJ2-3	NA	CASSQETAAADTQYF	TGCGCCAGCAGCCAAGAGACGGCGGCGGCCGATACGCAGTATTTT
TRBV4-2	NA	TRBJ2-7	TRBD1	CASSQGETGGRYEQYF	TGTGCCAGCAGCCAGGGGGAGACAGGGGGCCGGTACGAGCAGTACTTC
TRBV4-2	once	TRBJ2-3	NA	CASSIWGRGSTDTQYF	TGTGCCAGCAGCATTTGGGGCAGGGGATCCACAGATACGCAGTATTTT
TRBV28	NA	TRBJ2-5	TRBD1	CASRLTGGETQYF	TGTGCCAGCAGGCTGACAGGGGGAGAGACCCAGTACTTC
TRBV12-3/TRBV12-4	NA	TRBJ1-5	NA	CASSTDRRQPQHF	TGTGCCAGCAGTACCGACAGGCGCCAGCCCCAGCATTTT
TRBV15	NA	TRBJ1-2	TRBD1	CATSHAGTVHGYTF	TGTGCCACCAGCCACGCCGGGACAGTTCATGGCTACACCTTC
TRBV6-5	NA	TRBJ1-1	NA	CASSLDRALGAEAFF	TGTGCCAGCAGCCTAGACCGGGCCCTAGGGGCTGAAGCTTTCTTT
TRBV28	NA	TRBJ1-5	NA	CASSFPVGDQPQHF	TGTGCCAGCAGTTTTCCCGTCGGGGATCAGCCCCAGCATTTT
TRBV19	NA	TRBJ1-5	NA	CASSMTAQPQHF	TGTGCCAGTAGTATGACAGCTCAGCCCCAGCATTTT
TRBV2	NA	TRBJ1-5	NA	CASSTGSNQPQHF	TGTGCCAGCAGTACAGGGAGCAATCAGCCCCAGCATTTT
TRBV10-3	NA	TRBJ1-5	NA	CAISGGQGNQPQHF	TGTGCCATCAGTGGTGGTCAGGGAAATCAGCCCCAGCATTTT
TRBV7-3	NA	TRBJ2-7	TRBD1	CASSLYPGTDYEQYF	TGTGCCAGCAGCTTATATCCCGGGACAGACTACGAGCAGTACTTC
TRBV10-3	once	TRBJ2-3	TRBD1	CAISEPTGGSTDTQYF	TGTGCCATCAGTGAGCCGACAGGGGGAAGCACAGATACGCAGTATTTT
TRBV6-1	NA	TRBJ1-6	NA	CASSDVGGNSPLHF	TGTGCCAGCAGTGATGTGGGAGGCAATTCACCCCTCCACTTT
TRBV28	NA	TRBJ2-5	TRBD2	CASSLLSGRSETQYF	TGTGCCAGCAGTTTACTTAGCGGGAGGTCAGAGACCCAGTACTTC
TRBV9	NA	TRBJ2-1	NA	CASSVGGSPFYNEQFF	TGTGCCAGCAGCGTTGGAGGATCCCCCTTCTACAATGAGCAGTTCTTC
TRBV28	NA	TRBJ1-5	TRBD1	CASSSSTGGAQPQHF	TGTGCCAGCAGTTCTTCAACAGGGGGCGCCCAGCCCCAGCATTTT